A single sample gave rise to the 18 T cell receptor beta chains below, sequenced in a study of long-term antiretroviral therapy in people with HIV. Researchers report immunoSEQ v3.0 was run at survey level. The table came from immunoSEQ multiplex PCR; TCRdb's copy has only in-frame clones and leaves some out. The table shows 34,000 or so clones, with roughly 82% occurring only once. Sequencing was performed on unsorted PBMCs, taken 0.6 years after starting antiretroviral therapy. These receptors originate from a man between 18 and 35 years old with HIV.

This chain uses TRBV19 with TRBJ2-7, with 7 bases aligning to TRBD2. Germline CDR1 LNHDA, CDR2 SQIVND (reference sequence). J lost 2 bases, V lost 4 bases, and 5 bases had no gene match. The CDR3 is made up of 14 amino acids. In DNA, the CDR3 is TGTGCCAGTAGTAGCGGGAGCAACGCCTACGAGCAGTACTTC. The encoded protein is CASSSGSNAYEQYF.

V is TRBV29-1 and J is TRBJ2-1; D is unresolved. The CDR3 length is 11 residues. Trimming cost V 4 bases and J 6 bases, with 7 bases left between them. The V gene's germline CDR1 is SQVTM and CDR2 ANQGSEA. The CDR3 protein is CSVALVNEQFF. In DNA, the CDR3 is TGCAGCGTTGCGTTGGTCAATGAGCAGTTCTTC.

V is TRBV10-3 and J is TRBJ1-1; D may be TRBD1 (6 bases). V shed 6 bases and J shed 5 bases, with 25 bases lying between them. Per the germline V gene, CDR1 is ENHRY and CDR2 is SYGVKD. This CDR3 has 17 residues. CDR3 region: CAIRRSGARVTGTEAFF. For the CDR3, the DNA is TGTGCCATCAGAAGGTCAGGGGCGCGTGTCACAGGAACTGAAGCTTTCTTT.

The chain has TRBV11-3 and TRBJ2-7, with D perhaps TRBD2 (7 bases). V lost 3 bases, J lost 3 bases, and 15 bases lay in between. Germline lookup yields CDR1 SGHNT and CDR2 YENEEA. The CDR3 runs to 15 residues. The CDR3 is CASSLGASGLYEQYF. The CDR3 DNA sequence: TGTGCCAGCAGCTTGGGGGCTAGCGGCCTCTACGAGCAGTACTTC.

The chain is built from TRBV7-2 and TRBJ2-1, with D perhaps TRBD2 (6 bases). Trimming removed 5 bases from V and 0 bases from J, with 17 bases in between. The CDR3 extends over 17 amino acids. The germline V gene has CDR1 SGHTA and CDR2 FQGNSA. The CDR3 loop reads CASSKRARGSSYNEQFF. The CDR3 DNA follows: TGTGCCAGCAGCAAACGAGCCCGGGGGAGCTCCTACAATGAGCAGTTCTTC.

V is TRBV5-1 and J is TRBJ2-6, with 9 positions matching TRBD1. The CDR3 contains 17 residues. CDR1 is SGHRS, CDR2 YFSETQ, per germline. V was clipped by 5 bases and J by 3 bases; unmatched bases: 9. The CDR3 loop is CASSPGTGYDGANVLTF. The CDR3 coding sequence is TGCGCCAGCAGTCCCGGGACAGGGTATGATGGGGCCAACGTCCTGACTTTC.

This chain joins TRBV7-3 and TRBJ2-3; weak D call: TRBD1 (5 bases). The CDR3 has 14 amino acids. Germline CDR1 reads SGHTA; CDR2 reads FQGTGA. Trimming removed 8 bases at V and 1 base at J, with 13 bases between. CDR3 in DNA: TGTGCCAGCTCAATTCTGGGGCGCACAGATACGCAGTATTTT. Protein product: CASSILGRTDTQYF.

This chain joins TRBV27 and TRBJ2-1; 14 nucleotides agree with TRBD2. V shed 7 bases, J shed 15 bases, and the junction held 8 bases outside the gene matches. The CDR3 extends over 13 amino acids. CDR1 and CDR2 from the germline V gene are MNHEY and SMNVEV (reference sequence). The CDR3 DNA follows: TGTGCCAGCATAAGACTAGCGGGAGGGCAAGTGTTCTTC. Amino acid sequence: CASIRLAGGQVFF.

This chain connects TRBV5-1 to TRBJ2-1; 12 bases are shared with TRBD2. Germline-derived CDR1 and CDR2 are SGHRS and YFSETQ. V lost 3 bases and J lost 5; bases outside the gene matches: 6. This CDR3 contains 16 residues. CDR3 loop: CASSSPSGRVHNEQFF. In DNA, the CDR3 is TGCGCCAGCAGCTCCCCTAGCGGGAGGGTCCACAATGAGCAGTTCTTC.

The V gene is TRBV28, the J gene TRBJ1-4, with D unclear. Germline lookup yields CDR1 MDHEN and CDR2 SYDVKM. V dropped 5 bases and J dropped 7 bases, with 14 bases sitting between them. The CDR3 runs to 14 residues. In DNA, the CDR3 is TGTGCCAGCAGTCCCCGGTCCATGGGTGAAAAACTGTTTTTT. Its protein is CASSPRSMGEKLFF.

V is TRBV7-9 and J is TRBJ1-5; tentative D call: TRBD1 (5 bases). Germline V gene sequence: CDR1 SEHNR, CDR2 FQNEAQ (reference sequence). Trimming took off 3 bases at V and 2 bases at J, with 17 bases between the two ends. This CDR3 is 17 amino acids long. The CDR3 loop reads CASSLGPSERGNQPQHF. CDR3 DNA: TGTGCCAGCAGCTTGGGACCCTCAGAGAGGGGCAATCAGCCCCAGCATTTT.

The CDR3 is CAISDTMDRVSYNEQFF. As DNA, the CDR3 is TGTGCCATCAGTGATACCATGGACAGGGTGTCCTACAATGAGCAGTTCTTC. The chain carries TRBV10-3 and TRBJ2-1; 8 bases fit TRBD1. Germline V gene data show CDR1 as ENHRY and CDR2 as SYGVKD. V gave up 3 bases and J gave up 1 base; unmatched junction bases: 8. The CDR3 sequence is 17 residues long.

This sequence joins TRBV6-5 and TRBJ1-2, with a tentative D call TRBD1 (5 bases). Trimming left V 5 bases short and J 4 bases short, with 11 bases between. Germline CDR1 is MNHEY and CDR2 is SVGAGI. The CDR3 runs 13 residues. The CDR3 coding sequence is TGTGCCAGCAGTCTCAGGGACGGCTATGGCTACACCTTC. Protein product: CASSLRDGYGYTF.

V is TRBV19 and J is TRBJ2-1; D unresolved. Looked up from germline, CDR1 is LNHDA and CDR2 is SQIVND (reference sequence). The CDR3 extends over 12 amino acids. Deletions cut 1 base from V and 7 bases from J, with 5 bases between. CDR3: CASSIAANEQFF. CDR3 coding DNA: TGTGCCAGTAGTATAGCGGCAAATGAGCAGTTCTTC.

This clone turned up a few times. This chain joins TRBV11-2 and TRBJ1-2, with 8 positions matching TRBD1. CDR1 and CDR2 (germline): SGHAT, FQNNGV. The CDR3 consists of 16 residues. V lost 2 bases and J lost 4; bases outside the gene matches: 9. This chain's CDR3 is CASSLPPGDRPYGYTF. The CDR3 region has the DNA TGTGCCAGCAGCTTACCCCCAGGGGACAGGCCCTATGGCTACACCTTC. Full variable domain (rest looked up from reference TRBV11-2 and TRBJ1-2): EAGVAQSPRYKIIEKRQSVAFWCNPISGHATLYWYQQILGQGPKLLIQFQNNGVVDDSQLPKDRFSAERLKGVDSTLKIQPAKLEDSAVYLCASSLPPGDRPYGYTFGSGTRLTVV.

This clone came up a few times. The chain employs TRBV19 and TRBJ1-5; no clear D gene. This CDR3 has 15 residues. Trimming removed 2 bases from V and 0 bases from J, with 8 bases in between. Germline-derived CDR1 and CDR2 are LNHDA and SQIVND (reference sequence). The CDR3 sequence: CASSISEYSNQPQHF. As DNA, the CDR3 is TGTGCCAGTAGTATAAGCGAATATAGCAATCAGCCCCAGCATTTT.

This chain joins TRBV4-1 and TRBJ2-3, with D perhaps TRBD1 (7 bases). The V gene lost 1 base and the J gene lost 7 bases, with 27 bases spanning the gap. Germline V gene sequence: CDR1 MGHRA, CDR2 YSYEKL. The CDR3 has 19 residues. The CDR3 protein is CASSQAPVSSRGTVNTQYF. CDR3 sequence (DNA): TGCGCCAGCAGCCAAGCACCCGTGTCATCGCGCGGGACAGTCAATACGCAGTATTTT.

The chain combines TRBV28 with TRBJ2-7; D may be TRBD1 or TRBD2 (6 bases each). The CDR3 has 16 amino acids. Trimming removed 3 bases at V and 3 bases at J, with 18 bases between. Per germline, CDR1 MDHEN and CDR2 SYDVKM. The CDR3, as DNA: TGTGCCAGCAGTTTTGGGGTATGGGGGGCAAACTACGAGCAGTACTTC. It is translated as CASSFGVWGANYEQYF.